These 7 T cell receptor beta chains share one sample of origin, sequenced in a study of blood T cells in healthy people across ages. Together with a sample-barcoded 5' primer, a J-beta primer mix was included in a second PCR lasting about 6 to 12 cycles. TCRdb processed the 5' RACE reads anew with MiXCR; each CDR3 protein has one entry. The table records around 800,000 distinct CDR3 sequences, about 45% of them present only once. The sample taken for sequencing was blood. The receptors shown here come from an elderly man in good health.

The chain links TRBV10-2 to TRBJ2-2, with D unclear. Germline lookup yields CDR1 WSHSY and CDR2 SAAADI. V was shortened by 3 bases and J by 1 base, with 6 bases between the two germline ends. The CDR3 consists of 14 residues. The CDR3 bases are TGCGCCAGCAGTGAACCAGGGAACACCGGGGAGCTGTTTTTT. Amino acids: CASSEPGNTGELFF.

The V call is TRBV20-1, the J call TRBJ2-1, with TRBD2 identical over 8 bases. This CDR3 contains 15 residues. With 5 bases clipped from V and 5 bases from J, the junction kept 11 bases outside the gene matches. CDR1 and CDR2 (germline): DFQATT, SNEGSKA (reference sequence). CDR3 in DNA: TGCAGTGCTGCCTGGACTAGCCGTTGGAACAATGAGCAGTTCTTC. Translating gives CSAAWTSRWNNEQFF.

This clonotype appeared many times. The chain couples TRBV14 to TRBJ2-7; D not resolved. Trimming removed 7 bases at V and 2 bases at J, with 6 bases between. The CDR3 extends over 11 amino acids. The germline gives CDR1 SGHDN, CDR2 FVKESK. CDR3 sequence (DNA): TGTGCCAGCATGGGGACCTACGAGCAGTACTTC. This gives the protein CASMGTYEQYF.

This chain uses TRBV18 with TRBJ2-3; no reliable D call. V shed 3 bases and J shed 4 bases, with 11 bases lying between them. The CDR3 has 14 amino acids. CDR1 is KGHSH, CDR2 LQKENI, per germline. The CDR3, as DNA: TGTGCCAGCTCACCGGGATCGAGCGCAGATACGCAGTATTTT. Translation gives CASSPGSSADTQYF.

The chain carries TRBV20-1 and TRBJ2-1, with a tentative D call TRBD1 (6 bases). V dropped 0 bases and J dropped 3 bases, with 15 bases sitting between them. Germline loops: CDR1 DFQATT, CDR2 SNEGSKA (reference sequence). The CDR3 extends over 16 amino acids. CDR3 sequence reads: CSARDHLGALYNEQFF. The CDR3 DNA is TGCAGTGCTAGAGATCATCTGGGGGCCCTCTACAATGAGCAGTTCTTC.

The chain employs TRBV11-2 and TRBJ1-2; 10 bases are shared with TRBD1. Germline V gene lookup returns CDR1 SGHAT and CDR2 FQNNGV. With 1 base clipped from V and 12 bases from J, the junction kept 8 bases outside the gene matches. The CDR3 consists of 14 residues. CDR3 sequence reads: CASSLARDRGENTF. CDR3 in DNA: TGTGCCAGCAGCTTAGCCCGGGACAGGGGAGAAAACACCTTC. The full variable domain, in which reference TRBV11-2 and TRBJ1-2 provide the parts outside the CDR3, is EAGVAQSPRYKIIEKRQSVAFWCNPISGHATLYWYQQILGQGPKLLIQFQNNGVVDDSQLPKDRFSAERLKGVDSTLKIQPAKLEDSAVYLCASSLARDRGENTFGSGTRLTVV.

The rearrangement joins TRBV20-1 to TRBJ2-2; no clear D gene. Germline V CDR1 and CDR2: DFQATT, SNEGSKA (reference sequence). Trimming left V 1 base short and J 6 bases short, with 15 bases between. The CDR3 totals 15 residues. CDR3 DNA sequence: TGCAGTGCTAGAGGTGATAGTAGCTCAGCCGGGGAGCTGTTTTTT. Encoded protein: CSARGDSSSAGELFF.